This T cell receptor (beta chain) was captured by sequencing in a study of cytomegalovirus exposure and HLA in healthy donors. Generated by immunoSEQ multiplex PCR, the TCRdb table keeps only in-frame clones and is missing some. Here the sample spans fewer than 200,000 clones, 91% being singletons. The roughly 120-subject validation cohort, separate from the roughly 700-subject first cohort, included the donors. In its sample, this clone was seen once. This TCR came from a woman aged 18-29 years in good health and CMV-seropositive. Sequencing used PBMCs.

The CDR3 is CASSLEDRGADTQYF. CDR3 nucleotide sequence: TGCGCCAGCAGCTTGGAGGACAGGGGCGCAGATACGCAGTATTTT. This chain links TRBV5-1 with TRBJ2-3; 9 nucleotides line up with TRBD1. The CDR3 runs 15 residues. Germline trimming cut 0 bases from V and 4 bases from J; bases unmatched to any gene: 3. Per germline, CDR1 SGHRS and CDR2 YFSETQ. Full variable domain (outside the CDR3, taken from reference TRBV5-1 and TRBJ2-3): KAGVTQTPRYLIKTRGQQVTLSCSPISGHRSVSWYQQTPGQGLQFLFEYFSETQRNKGNFPGRFSGRQFSNSRSEMNVSTLELGDSALYLCASSLEDRGADTQYFGPGTRLTVL.